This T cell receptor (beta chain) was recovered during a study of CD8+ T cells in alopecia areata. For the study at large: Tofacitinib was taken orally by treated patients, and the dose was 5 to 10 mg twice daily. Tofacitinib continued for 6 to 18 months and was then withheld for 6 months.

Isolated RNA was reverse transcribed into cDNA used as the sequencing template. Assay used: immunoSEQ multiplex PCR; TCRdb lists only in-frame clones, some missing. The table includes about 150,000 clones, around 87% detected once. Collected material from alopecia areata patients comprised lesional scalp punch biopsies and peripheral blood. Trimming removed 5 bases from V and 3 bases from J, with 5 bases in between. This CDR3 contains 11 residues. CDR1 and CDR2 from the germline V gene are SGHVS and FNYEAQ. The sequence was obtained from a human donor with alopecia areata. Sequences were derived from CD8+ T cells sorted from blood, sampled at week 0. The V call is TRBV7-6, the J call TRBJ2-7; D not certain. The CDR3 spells CASSGNYEQYF. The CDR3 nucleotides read TGTGCCAGCAGCGGGAACTACGAGCAGTACTTC. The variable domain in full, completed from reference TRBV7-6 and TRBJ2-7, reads GAGVSQSPRYKVTKRGQDVALRCDPISGHVSLYWYRQALGQGPEFLTYFNYEAQQDKSGLPNDRFSAERPEGSISTLTIQRTEQRDSAMYRCASSGNYEQYFGPGTRLTVT.